The next 4 T cell receptor beta chains were all read from a single sample in a study of T cell repertoires in cytomegalovirus infection (dated by TCRdb to about 2019). Per the publication, the treatment or condition label means: in vitro stimulation with specific CMV peptide epitopes to enrich CMV-specific T cells. The sample was run on an Illumina HiSeq 1500. TCRdb trimmed public reads at Q25 via fastp, called clones via MiXCR and kept in-frame beta chains. CDR3 protein duplicates are merged, each entry listing the most common genes and DNA. This sample comprises approximately 730,000 distinct CDR3 sequences, 25% to 35% of them detected only once. Over 10% of the sample is taken by the ten largest. The antigens these receptors bind are not known. Sample: cultured CD8+ T cells from PBMCs, taken from culture after CMV antigen stimulation. Source of these receptors: a human donor in good health (CMV status not recorded). Some clones in this sample may be carry-over from other donors' samples.

There are a few counts of this clonotype. J is TRBJ2-1 and V is TRBV14, with D unresolved. The V end was cut by 1 base, the J end by 3 bases, with 13 bases between. The CDR3 spans 16 residues. Germline CDR1 is SGHDN and CDR2 is FVKESK. CDR3 nucleotide sequence: TGTGCCAGCAGCCAAGGGGCTCAAAGTTTCTACAATGAGCAGTTCTTC. Amino acid sequence: CASSQGAQSFYNEQFF.

This clonotype was observed at least ten times. The gene calls are TRBV6-5 and TRBJ1-2, with D hard to call. V lost 4 bases to trimming and J lost 9 bases, with 15 bases between them. Germline values: CDR1 MNHEY, CDR2 SVGAGI. This CDR3 region has 13 residues. The CDR3 nucleotides are TGTGCCAGCAGTTTTTCCGACACTGGAAGCTACACCTTC. This encodes CASSFSDTGSYTF.

This clonotype was seen at least ten times. The chain has TRBV6-5 and TRBJ2-6; 7 bases map to TRBD1. From germline, CDR1 is MNHEY and CDR2 SVGAGI. After removal of 2 bases from V and 3 bases from J, the junction contained 1 base not matched to a gene. This CDR3 region has 15 residues. CDR3 DNA: TGTGCCAGCAGTTACACAGGGGATGGGGCCAACGTCCTGACTTTC. Translated: CASSYTGDGANVLTF.

The genes are TRBV27 and TRBJ2-5; no definite D call. CDR1 and CDR2 from the germline V gene are MNHEY and SMNVEV (reference sequence). The CDR3 loop spans 13 amino acids. The germline V and J ends were trimmed by 0 bases and 4 bases, with 6 bases remaining between them. The CDR3 sequence is CASSLSRIETQYF. CDR3 coding DNA: TGTGCCAGCAGTTTATCCCGCATAGAGACCCAGTACTTC.